The 24 T cell receptor beta chains below all came from one sample that was sequenced in a study of patients and donors after allogeneic stem cell transplantation. TCRdb called the RT-PCR reads again in MiXCR, with one record for every CDR3 protein. Among 50,000 to 60,000 distinct CDR3 sequences, 10% to 15% were seen once, and the ten largest hold around 30%. Sequencing was performed on blood, either unsorted or a sorted T cell fraction (not recorded which). The origin of the receptors is a human donor who was either an allogeneic HSCT recipient or a stem cell or donor lymphocyte infusion donor (not recorded which). It is not recorded whose cells these are; they may come from a transplant donor.

This clonotype was seen at least ten times. The chain is built from TRBV20-1 and TRBJ1-5; a weak D match, TRBD1 (5 bases). CDR3 length: 17 amino acids. V was clipped by 0 bases and J by 0 bases, with 15 bases between them. The germline V gene encodes CDR1 DFQATT and CDR2 SNEGSKA (reference sequence). The CDR3 loop is CSARDPAGRTSNQPQHF. CDR3 in DNA: TGCAGTGCTAGAGATCCTGCAGGGAGGACTAGCAATCAGCCCCAGCATTTT.

This clonotype was seen a handful of times. The DNA for the CDR3 is TGTGCCAGCAGCGATACTAGTGCCCAAAACTTAGATACGCAGTATTTT. It codes for CASSDTSAQNLDTQYF. V gene TRBV11-2 combines with J gene TRBJ2-3; a possible D gene is TRBD2 (5 bases). CDR1 and CDR2 from the germline V gene are SGHAT and FQNNGV. V lost 5 bases and J lost 5, with 20 bases in between. The CDR3 is 16 residues long.

This clonotype occurred a few times. The rearrangement joins TRBV10-3 to TRBJ2-1; 7 bases line up with TRBD2. J was trimmed by 2 bases and V by 4 bases; bases with no gene match: 14. Germline lookup yields CDR1 ENHRY and CDR2 SYGVKD. This CDR3 is built from 18 residues. The CDR3: CAISAPPQRTSTYNEQFF. The CDR3, as DNA: TGTGCCATCAGTGCCCCGCCACAACGGACTAGTACCTACAATGAGCAGTTCTTC.

This clonotype was seen repeatedly, ten times or more. The rearrangement joins TRBV6-5 to TRBJ1-2, with 8 bases identical to TRBD1. CDR3 length: 13 residues. Germline CDR1 reads MNHEY; CDR2 reads SVGAGI. Germline trimming cut 6 bases from V and 10 bases from J; bases unmatched to any gene: 10. Written as DNA, the CDR3 is TGTGCCAGCAGGGAACCGGGACAGGACCTCTACACCTTC. Translating it yields CASREPGQDLYTF.

This clonotype was seen ten or more times. The chain recombines TRBV7-9 with TRBJ1-2; a weak D match, TRBD1 (6 bases). From germline, CDR1 is SEHNR and CDR2 FQNEAQ (reference sequence). V shed 1 base and J shed 8 bases, with 17 bases lying between them. This CDR3 spans 15 amino acids. Here the CDR3 DNA reads TGTGCCAGCAGCTTAGGGGCAGGGGATCTTGGAGGCTACACCTTC. Its protein product is CASSLGAGDLGGYTF.

The table lists this clonotype with many counts. The chain links TRBV12-3 or TRBV12-4 to TRBJ1-2, with a possible D match to TRBD1 (6 bases). The CDR3 loop spans 12 amino acids. The ends were cut back, 4 bases at V and 6 bases at J, with 9 bases in the middle. The CDR3: CASSSGAHGYTF. The CDR3, as DNA: TGTGCCAGCAGTTCAGGGGCCCATGGCTACACCTTC.

On this clonotype: A much larger clone is a single base away; this may be a read error. The chain is built from TRBV12-3 or TRBV12-4 and TRBJ1-1, with TRBD1 identical over 10 bases. The CDR3 has 14 amino acids. After removal of 7 bases from V and 5 bases from J, the junction contained 7 bases not matched to a gene. The CDR3 DNA follows: TGTGCCAGCAACGGGACAGGGGACAGGACTGAAGCTTTCTTT. Protein product: CASNGTGDRTEAFF.

This clonotype appeared a few times. V gene TRBV5-5 combines with J gene TRBJ2-2, with 9 bases fitting TRBD2. The V segment lost 7 bases and the J segment 0 bases; nucleotides outside the gene matches: 4. Germline lookup yields CDR1 SGHKS and CDR2 YYEKEE (reference sequence). The CDR3 has 15 residues. The CDR3 coding sequence is TGTGCCAGCCCTAGCGGGGAACCGAACACCGGGGAGCTGTTTTTT. It yields the protein CASPSGEPNTGELFF.

This clonotype appeared a few times. The chain recombines TRBV14 with TRBJ2-3; a possible D gene is TRBD2 (5 bases). This CDR3 spans 15 amino acids. V gave up 4 bases and J gave up 6 bases, with 17 bases separating them. Germline CDR1 and CDR2: SGHDN and FVKESK. CDR3 sequence reads: CASSPIGGRWDTQYF. The DNA of the CDR3 is TGTGCCAGCAGCCCAATAGGAGGTCGCTGGGATACGCAGTATTTT.

This clonotype appeared a few times. This rearrangement joins TRBV20-1 to TRBJ2-7, with D unresolved. V was shortened by 5 bases and J by 0 bases, with 17 bases between the two germline ends. CDR3 length equals 15 residues. The germline V gene has CDR1 DFQATT and CDR2 SNEGSKA (reference sequence). The CDR3 nucleotides are TGCAGTGCTCGGCCCAAGGACCCGAGCTCCTACGAGCAGTACTTC. It specifies CSARPKDPSSYEQYF.

In this sample, this clonotype turned up a few times. V and J are TRBV27 and TRBJ2-1, with D possibly TRBD1 on 5 matching bases. The germline gives CDR1 MNHEY, CDR2 SMNVEV (reference sequence). Trimming pared 3 bases from V and 3 bases from J, leaving 12 bases between. The CDR3 spans 15 residues. CDR3 sequence reads: CASSFIRDFYNEQFF. CDR3 coding DNA: TGTGCCAGCAGTTTCATCAGGGATTTCTACAATGAGCAGTTCTTC.

This rearrangement joins TRBV21-1 to TRBJ2-1; TRBD2 reflects the table's D call only, with no check against the DNA. TRBV21-1 is a pseudogene. There are 18 residues in the CDR3. Here the CDR3 reads CASTPFGVGPLPTNEQFF. In DNA form, the CDR3 reads TGTGCCAGCACCCCGTTCGGGGTAGGACCGCTCCCAACCAATGAGCAGTTCTTC.

The chain carries TRBV20-1 and TRBJ1-1, with D tentatively TRBD1 (6 bases). Looked up from germline, CDR1 is DFQATT and CDR2 is SNEGSKA (reference sequence). The CDR3 loop spans 14 amino acids. CDR3 sequence (DNA): TGCACTCACTACCCACGGGGGGCTGACTCTGAAGCTTTCTTT. As protein: CTHYPRGADSEAFF.

This clonotype was seen a handful of times. DNA for the CDR3: TGTGCCAGCAGTTTACGGGGGGGCGCAGCCTACGAGCAGTACTTC. Encoded protein: CASSLRGGAAYEQYF. The chain recombines TRBV27 with TRBJ2-7; 8 bases fit TRBD2. Trimming at V came to 2 bases and at J to 2 bases, leaving 5 bases not matched to a gene. Per germline, CDR1 MNHEY and CDR2 SMNVEV (reference sequence). This CDR3 has 15 residues.

In this sample, this clonotype turned up many times. V usage is TRBV12-3 or TRBV12-4 and J usage is TRBJ2-1, with 7 bases matching TRBD1. Germline trimming cut 5 bases from V and 8 bases from J; bases unmatched to any gene: 6. This CDR3 contains 13 residues. This CDR3 is CASSLDRVYEQFF. CDR3 sequence (DNA): TGTGCCAGCAGTCTAGACAGGGTTTATGAGCAGTTCTTC.

This clonotype was counted many times. This chain connects TRBV29-1 to TRBJ1-2; D is perhaps TRBD1 (6 bases). Trimming cost V 4 bases and J 7 bases, with 10 bases left between them. The CDR3 covers 11 residues. Per the germline V gene, CDR1 is SQVTM and CDR2 is ANQGSEA. DNA for the CDR3: TGCAGCGTTGGGCAGGGGACTGGCTACACCTTC. Translating it yields CSVGQGTGYTF.

Many counts were recorded for this clonotype. This chain links TRBV7-2 with TRBJ2-3; 8 bases line up with TRBD2. The CDR3 loop spans 14 amino acids. J was trimmed by 4 bases and V by 5 bases; bases with no gene match: 5. CDR1 and CDR2 from the germline V gene are SGHTA and FQGNSA. CDR3 DNA: TGTGCCAGCAGCCCTGGACTAGCTGCAGATACGCAGTATTTT. Its translation: CASSPGLAADTQYF.

This clonotype was seen only a few times. This sequence joins TRBV12-3 or TRBV12-4 and TRBJ2-3, with a tentative D call TRBD2 (7 bases). V lost 5 bases to trimming and J lost 2 bases, with 20 bases between them. The CDR3 runs to 17 residues. CDR3 nucleotide sequence: TGTGCCAGCAGTCCCCCTGGGAGGGGGAGGCTCACAGATACGCAGTATTTT. Protein sequence: CASSPPGRGRLTDTQYF.

The rearrangement uses TRBV3-1 and TRBJ2-1; the match to TRBD2 covers 8 bases. The CDR3 covers 17 residues. The V gene end was trimmed by 0 bases and the J gene end by 2 bases; junction bases not matched to a gene: 6. CDR1 is LGHDT, CDR2 YNNKEL, per germline (reference sequence). The CDR3 DNA follows: TGTGCCAGCAGCCAAGATCTGGCGGGAGGTGCCTACAATGAGCAGTTCTTC. This codes for CASSQDLAGGAYNEQFF.

The V and J genes are TRBV27 and TRBJ2-1; possibly TRBD2 for D (6 bases). V lost 0 bases and J lost 10, with 7 bases in between. The CDR3 loop spans 12 amino acids. Germline V gene sequence: CDR1 MNHEY, CDR2 SMNVEV (reference sequence). In DNA form, the CDR3 reads TGTGCCAGCAGTTTATCGGGAGGCGAGCAGTTCTTC. This codes for CASSLSGGEQFF.

This clonotype was seen a few times. V gene TRBV27 combines with J gene TRBJ2-1, with D unclear. Germline V gene sequence: CDR1 MNHEY, CDR2 SMNVEV (reference sequence). V was shortened by 3 bases and J by 8 bases, with 8 bases between the two germline ends. The CDR3 is 12 amino acids. In DNA form, the CDR3 reads TGTGCCAGCAGTTTCGGAGTCGATGAGCAGTTCTTC. This sequence encodes CASSFGVDEQFF.

The sample holds a few counts of this clonotype. This chain joins TRBV7-9 and TRBJ1-1; TRBD1 matches at 9 bases. CDR1 is SEHNR, CDR2 FQNEAQ, per germline (reference sequence). This CDR3 comprises 19 residues. V gave up 5 bases and J gave up 4 bases; unmatched junction bases: 20. As DNA, the CDR3 is TGTGCCAGCAGCCAGGGACAGGGTCAACGCGAATTATGGGGCACTGAAGCTTTCTTT. Its protein product is CASSQGQGQRELWGTEAFF.

This clonotype was picked up a small number of times. CDR3 DNA sequence: TGTGCCAGCAGCCATGACCGAAATCAGCCCCAGCATTTT. Protein product: CASSHDRNQPQHF. This chain connects TRBV14 to TRBJ1-5, with D uncertain. The CDR3 spans 13 residues. The V end lost 3 bases, the J end lost 4 bases, and 7 bases lay between the germline ends. Germline-derived CDR1 and CDR2 are SGHDN and FVKESK.

This clonotype was detected a few times. The V call is TRBV20-1, the J call TRBJ2-4; 7 bases match TRBD2. The germline gives CDR1 DFQATT, CDR2 SNEGSKA (reference sequence). The CDR3 has 13 residues. The CDR3 DNA sequence: TGCAGCTCAGCGGGGATAGCCAAAAACATTCAGTACTTC. Amino acids: CSSAGIAKNIQYF.